Listed here is a single T cell receptor beta chain. What this receptor recognizes is not known. Per-base qualities were not stored, and no clone one base away is much larger. These data come from a study of blood T cell repertoires in COVID-19 (TCRdb year 2020). Describing the broader study: The collaborator samples originated in the United States, Italy and Spain and spanned the acute and convalescent phases of COVID-19. The material from the prospective study consisted of cDNA or gDNA derived from T cells, B-cell-depleted T cells, or PBMCs. The dataset comprised deeply sampled blood TCRbeta repertoires from subjects exposed to, actively infected with, or recovered from COVID-19. The repertoires were released in a freely available public database intended as a resource for research on the immune response to SARS-CoV-2. The samples were drawn from two sources: the first 160 participants of the ongoing ImmuneRACE study, and 1,000 to 1,500 subjects contributed by 6 global collaborators. Sample metadata almost always included a de-identified subject ID, COVID-19 status, age in years and sex. Where available, HLA class I and class II types were taken from metadata supplied by the sample provider and were not determined by assay-based typing. What the study reported, not specific to this receptor: How much clinical and demographic metadata was included differed by source and by participant, and the metadata was provided uncurated.

V and J are truncated by 5 bases and 6 bases respectively, leaving an intervening sequence of 13 bases. CDR3 length: 13 amino acids, cysteine to phenylalanine. The entry retains the CDR3 DNA only, 39 bases that are in frame from base 1. The germline V gene gives CDR1 as SGHTA and CDR2 as FQGNSA. The collaborating institutions used their own protocols to collect whole blood in K2EDTA tubes. For TCRbeta analysis, collaborators shipped samples in one of three forms: frozen whole blood, isolated PBMCs, or DNA extracted from either of those sample types. TCRbeta CDR3 regions were amplified from genomic DNA by means of the immunoSEQ Assay, a bias-controlled multiplex PCR. In the original analysis: Nucleated cell counts per sample were estimated from amplification of reference gene primers within the assay. Sequence reads were collapsed and filtered to measure the absolute abundance of every unique TCRbeta CDR3 rearrangement. For each sample, productive Simpson clonality was calculated as the square root of Simpson's diversity index across productive rearrangements. TCRdb took over this immuneACCESS table, retaining in-frame rearrangements with V and J assigned. Such tables are incomplete; in checked studies, under half of the missing clones stem from an unresolved V gene, and the remainder is unexplained. V, J and clone size are those of that table, while D and trimming were read from the DNA. Recorded for this sample are about 130,000 clones; more than 70% of them occurred a single time. In total, the top ten clones hold roughly 4.5% of the sample.

Input material: peripheral blood. The origin of this receptor is a human donor in a cohort sampled during active COVID-19. Recombination connected TRBV7-2 to TRBJ1-2; the best D guess is TRBD1, with 5 bases matching. The CDR3 loop reads CASSLRRGDGYTF. The bases read TGTGCCAGCAGCCTCAGGCGGGGGGATGGCTACACCTTC.